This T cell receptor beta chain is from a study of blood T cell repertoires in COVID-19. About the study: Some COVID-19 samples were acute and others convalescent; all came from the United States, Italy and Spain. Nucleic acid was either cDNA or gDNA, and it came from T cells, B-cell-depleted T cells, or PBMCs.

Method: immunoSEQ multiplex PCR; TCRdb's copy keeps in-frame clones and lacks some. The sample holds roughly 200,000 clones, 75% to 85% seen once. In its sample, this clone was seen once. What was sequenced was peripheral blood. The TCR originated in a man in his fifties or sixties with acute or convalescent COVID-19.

The CDR3 reads CAWSKFGLSGELFF. Here the CDR3 DNA reads TGTGCCTGGAGTAAGTTTGGCCTCTCCGGGGAGCTGTTTTTT. This sequence joins TRBV30 and TRBJ2-2; D unresolved. The CDR3 has 14 amino acids. Per germline, CDR1 GTSNPN and CDR2 SVGIG (reference sequence). With 2 bases removed from V and 6 bases from J, the gap between germline ends came to 13 bases.